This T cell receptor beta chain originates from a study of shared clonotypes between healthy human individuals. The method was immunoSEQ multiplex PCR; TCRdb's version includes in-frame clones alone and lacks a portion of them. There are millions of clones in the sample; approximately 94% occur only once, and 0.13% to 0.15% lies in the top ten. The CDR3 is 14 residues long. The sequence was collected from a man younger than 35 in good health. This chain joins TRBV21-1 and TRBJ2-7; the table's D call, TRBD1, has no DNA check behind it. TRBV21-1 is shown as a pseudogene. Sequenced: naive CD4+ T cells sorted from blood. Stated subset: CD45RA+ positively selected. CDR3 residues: CASSPRDRGSEQYF. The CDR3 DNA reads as TGTGCCAGCAGCCCGCGGGACAGGGGTTCCGAGCAGTACTTC.